This T cell receptor beta chain originates from a study of early T cells in non-severe SARS-CoV-2 infection. Trimming removed 0 bases at V and 4 bases at J, with 11 bases between. The CDR3 totals 15 residues. Germline values: CDR1 SGHRS, CDR2 YFSETQ. TCRdb redid the calling of the 5' RACE reads with MiXCR, one entry per CDR3 protein. The sample lists 95,000 to 110,000 distinct CDR3 sequences, approximately 12% occurring once. The sample taken for sequencing was whole blood. The receptor was derived from an adult who was a healthcare worker with PCR-confirmed SARS-CoV-2 infection or an uninfected control (not recorded which). This sequence joins TRBV5-1 and TRBJ2-1; no definite D call. This chain's CDR3 is CASSLDSRMYNEQFF. The CDR3 nucleotides read TGCGCCAGCAGCTTGGACTCACGCATGTACAATGAGCAGTTCTTC.